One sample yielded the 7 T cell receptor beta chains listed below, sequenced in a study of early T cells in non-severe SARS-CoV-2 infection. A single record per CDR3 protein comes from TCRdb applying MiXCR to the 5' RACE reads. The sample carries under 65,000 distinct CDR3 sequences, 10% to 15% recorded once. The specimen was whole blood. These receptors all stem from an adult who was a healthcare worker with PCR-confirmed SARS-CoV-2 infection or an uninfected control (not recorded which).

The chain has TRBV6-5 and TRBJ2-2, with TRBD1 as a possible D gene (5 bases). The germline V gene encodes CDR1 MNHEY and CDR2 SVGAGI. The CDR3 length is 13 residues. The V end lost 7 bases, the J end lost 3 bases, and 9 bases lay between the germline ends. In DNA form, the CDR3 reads TGTGCCAGCAAAACAGGATACACCGGGGAGCTGTTTTTT. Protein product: CASKTGYTGELFF.

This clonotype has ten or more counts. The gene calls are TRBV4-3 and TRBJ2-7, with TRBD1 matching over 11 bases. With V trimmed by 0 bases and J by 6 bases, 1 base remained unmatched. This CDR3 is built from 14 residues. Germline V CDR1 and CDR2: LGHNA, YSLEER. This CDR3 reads CASSQEGTGGEQYF. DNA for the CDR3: TGCGCCAGCAGCCAAGAGGGGACAGGGGGCGAGCAGTACTTC.

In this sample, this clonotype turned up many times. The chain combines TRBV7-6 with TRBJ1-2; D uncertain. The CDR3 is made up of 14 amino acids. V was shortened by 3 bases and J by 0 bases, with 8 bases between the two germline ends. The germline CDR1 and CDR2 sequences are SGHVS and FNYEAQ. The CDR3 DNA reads TGTGCCAGCAGCTTGGACGGCTCTAACTATGGCTACACCTTC. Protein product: CASSLDGSNYGYTF.

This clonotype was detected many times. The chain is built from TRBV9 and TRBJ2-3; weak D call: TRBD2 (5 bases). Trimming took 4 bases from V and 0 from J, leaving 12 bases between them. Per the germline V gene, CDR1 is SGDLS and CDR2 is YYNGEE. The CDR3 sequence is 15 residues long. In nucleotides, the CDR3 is TGTGCCAGCAGCCCCTCCTGGACTAGCACAGATACGCAGTATTTT. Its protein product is CASSPSWTSTDTQYF.

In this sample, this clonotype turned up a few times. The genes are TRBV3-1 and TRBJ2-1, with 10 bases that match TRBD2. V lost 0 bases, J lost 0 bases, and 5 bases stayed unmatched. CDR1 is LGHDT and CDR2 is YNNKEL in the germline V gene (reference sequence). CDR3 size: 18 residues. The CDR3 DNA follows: TGTGCCAGCAGCCAAGAACTACTAGCGGGGAGCTCCTACAATGAGCAGTTCTTC. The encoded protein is CASSQELLAGSSYNEQFF.

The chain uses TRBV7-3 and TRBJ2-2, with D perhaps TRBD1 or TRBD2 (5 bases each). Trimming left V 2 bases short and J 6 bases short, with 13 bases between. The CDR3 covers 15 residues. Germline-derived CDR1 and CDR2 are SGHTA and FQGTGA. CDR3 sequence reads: CASSLEGPRSGELFF. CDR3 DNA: TGTGCCAGCAGCTTAGAGGGGCCCAGGTCCGGGGAGCTGTTTTTT.

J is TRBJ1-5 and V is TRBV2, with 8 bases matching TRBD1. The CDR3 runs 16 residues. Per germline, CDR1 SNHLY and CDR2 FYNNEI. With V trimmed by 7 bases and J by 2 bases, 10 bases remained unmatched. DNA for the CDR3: TGTGCCAGCACAGGACAGGGACCGAGGGGCAATCAGCCCCAGCATTTT. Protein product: CASTGQGPRGNQPQHF.